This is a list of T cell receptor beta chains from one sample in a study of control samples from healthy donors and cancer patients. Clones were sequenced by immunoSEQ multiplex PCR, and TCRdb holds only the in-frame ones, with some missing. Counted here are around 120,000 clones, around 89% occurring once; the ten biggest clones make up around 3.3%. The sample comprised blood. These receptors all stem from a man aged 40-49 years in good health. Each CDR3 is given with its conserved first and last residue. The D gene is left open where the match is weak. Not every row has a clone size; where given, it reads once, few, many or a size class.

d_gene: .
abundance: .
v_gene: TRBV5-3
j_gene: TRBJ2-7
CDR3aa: CARPNTGREQYF

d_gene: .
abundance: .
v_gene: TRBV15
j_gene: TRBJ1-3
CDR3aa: CATSRDGQSGNTIYF

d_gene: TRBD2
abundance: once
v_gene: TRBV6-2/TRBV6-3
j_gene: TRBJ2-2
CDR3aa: CASSYIWAAGGLTGELFF

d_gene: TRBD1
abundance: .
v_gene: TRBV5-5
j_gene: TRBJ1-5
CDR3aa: CASSLTGDKNQPQHF

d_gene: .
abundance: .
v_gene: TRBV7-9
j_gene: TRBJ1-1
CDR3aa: CASTPPRAEDTEAFF

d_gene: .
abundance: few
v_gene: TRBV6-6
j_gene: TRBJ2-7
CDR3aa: CASSYSDGGTPYEQYF

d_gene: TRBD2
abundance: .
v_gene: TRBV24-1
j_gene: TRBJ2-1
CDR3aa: CATSPTSGATEQFF

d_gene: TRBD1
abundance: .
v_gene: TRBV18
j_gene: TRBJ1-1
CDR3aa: CASSNRTGGRTEAFF

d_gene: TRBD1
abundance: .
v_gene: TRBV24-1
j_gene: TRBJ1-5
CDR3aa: CATSERDRGQPQHF

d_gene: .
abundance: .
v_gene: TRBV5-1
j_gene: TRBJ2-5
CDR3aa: CASSLRYQETQYF

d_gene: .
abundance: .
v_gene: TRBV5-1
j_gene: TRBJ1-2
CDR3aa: CASSSTANYGYTF

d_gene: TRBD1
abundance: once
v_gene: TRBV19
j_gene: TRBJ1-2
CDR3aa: CASNRGGKNYGYTF

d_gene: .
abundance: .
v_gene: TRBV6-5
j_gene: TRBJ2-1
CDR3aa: CASSYDRTPGYEQFF

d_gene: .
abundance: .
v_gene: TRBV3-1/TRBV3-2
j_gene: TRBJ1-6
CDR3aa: CASSQFFGAETLHF